The TCR beta chain described here comes from a study of identical twins (dated by TCRdb to the mid-2010s). At the level of the whole study: TCR alpha and beta repertoires from monozygotic twins, unrelated adults of various ages and cord blood were deep-sequenced to test whether fetal clonotypes persist. Replicate twin experiments were performed at different times using different library preparation protocols to rule out contamination.

Libraries were prepared through 5' RACE. Sequencing relied on an Illumina HiSeq 2000. Template switching introduced a universal primer binding site; the final cDNA contained a unique molecular identifier, enabling accurate counting of TCR cDNA molecules. Specific primers in the conserved constant-segment region were used to synthesize first-strand cDNA for TCR alpha and beta chains. To control for contamination, every cDNA library carried two barcodes: a SMART-Mk sample barcode plus Illumina barcodes. TruSeq adapter sequences and Illumina sample barcodes were added in two successive PCR steps. The Illumina HiSeq platform was used with custom primers to sequence TCR alpha and beta cDNA libraries. In the original analysis: MiGEC processed the raw reads to extract unique molecular identifiers, while MiXCR was used to determine the CDR3 positions. For each individual, recombination models were inferred using an EM algorithm with the repgenHMM and IGoR tools. The tcR package in R was used for shared clonotype analysis, with sharing normalized by the product of cloneset sizes. To study raw recombination without the effects of thymic and clonal selection, out-of-frame nonproductive sequences were analyzed. TCRdb cleaned the public reads at Q25 with fastp, built clones with MiXCR and kept in-frame beta chains. Rows with a matching CDR3 protein are joined into one entry that keeps the most common DNA and genes. These V and J calls rely on TCRdb rather than the paper's analysis. In all, the sample holds roughly 690,000 distinct CDR3 sequences, and over 5% of those were seen once. The top ten constitute roughly 1.6% of the sample.

A distance of 14 bases separates the germline ends of V and J, which lose 4 bases and 2 bases respectively. For CDR1 and CDR2, the germline V gene lists LGHNA and YNFKEQ. The CDR3 runs 16 residues from the cysteine to the phenylalanine. Only the CDR3 DNA is retained, 48 bases long and in frame from the first base. For this clonotype: Its antigen target is currently unknown. The sample holds no much larger clone one base away, and base qualities are not on file.

Every donor in the study was a healthy Caucasian. Three unrelated non-twin adults were also sequenced: a male aged 18 to 30, a male aged 50 to 60 and a female aged 50 to 60. Using Miltenyi CD45RO+ enrichment and human naive T-cell isolation kits, memory (CD45RO+) and naive T cells were isolated from PBMC. Findings and caveats that apply to the study as a whole: Fewer insertions were carried by abundant cord blood beta clonotypes, a similar but weaker trend appeared in young adult naive repertoires, and no such trend appeared in memory repertoires. In monozygotic twins, recombination models systematically underestimated out-of-frame TCR alpha sharing, but the models matched the sharing seen between unrelated individuals. Because the same donors could not be followed over many years, conclusions were based on cross-sectional statistical analysis. Excess twin sharing in beta out-of-frame sequences was weaker because fewer shared sequences lowered the signal-to-noise ratio. Zero-insertion analyses could be partly confounded by invariant T cells such as MAIT and iNKT, though diverse VJ usage argued against such confounding for most clonotypes. Out-of-frame TCR alpha sequences shared between twins showed an excess of low generation-probability sequences compared with coincidental sharing between unrelated individuals.

Sequencing was done on a sample of naive T cells sorted from blood. In the paper's terms, the cell subset or site label means: cells isolated with a human naive T-cell isolation kit. The TCR was taken from a young man in good health. The sequence is built from TRBV4-2 and TRBJ2-2; the D region possibly corresponds to TRBD1 (6 bases align). DNA sequence: TGTGCCAGCAGCCCTCAGGACAGTCCAAACACCGGGGAGCTGTTTTTT. Translated, it reads CASSPQDSPNTGELFF.